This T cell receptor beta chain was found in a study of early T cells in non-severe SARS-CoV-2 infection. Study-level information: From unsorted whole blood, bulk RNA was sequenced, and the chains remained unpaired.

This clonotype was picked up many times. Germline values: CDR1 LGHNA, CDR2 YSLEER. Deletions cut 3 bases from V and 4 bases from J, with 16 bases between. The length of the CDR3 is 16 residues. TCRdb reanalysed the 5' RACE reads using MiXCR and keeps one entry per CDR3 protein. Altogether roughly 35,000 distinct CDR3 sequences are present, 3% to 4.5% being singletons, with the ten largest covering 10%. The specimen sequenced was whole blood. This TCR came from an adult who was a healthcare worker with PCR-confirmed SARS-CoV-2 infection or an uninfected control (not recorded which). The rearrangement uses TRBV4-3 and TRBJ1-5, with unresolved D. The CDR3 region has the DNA TGCGCCAGCAGCCAGGAGATGGCCCCAGGAAATCAGCCCCAGCATTTT. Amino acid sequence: CASSQEMAPGNQPQHF.